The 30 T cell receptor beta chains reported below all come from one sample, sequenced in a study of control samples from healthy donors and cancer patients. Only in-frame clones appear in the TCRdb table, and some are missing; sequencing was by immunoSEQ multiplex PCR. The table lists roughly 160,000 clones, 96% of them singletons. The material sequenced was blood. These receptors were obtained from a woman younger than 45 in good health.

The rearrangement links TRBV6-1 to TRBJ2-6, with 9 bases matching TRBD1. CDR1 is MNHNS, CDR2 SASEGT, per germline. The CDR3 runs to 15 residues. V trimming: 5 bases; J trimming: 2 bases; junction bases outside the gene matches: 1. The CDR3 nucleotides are TGTGCCAGCAGTCGGACAGGGGCTGGGGCCAACGTCCTGACTTTC. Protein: CASSRTGAGANVLTF.

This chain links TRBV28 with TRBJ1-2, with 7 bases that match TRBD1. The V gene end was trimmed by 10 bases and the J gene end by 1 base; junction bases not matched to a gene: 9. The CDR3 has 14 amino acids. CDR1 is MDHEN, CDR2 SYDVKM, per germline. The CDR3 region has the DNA TGTGCCACCCGTGAGGGGGCCCTTAACTATGGCTACACCTTC. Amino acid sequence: CATREGALNYGYTF.

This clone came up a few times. Written as DNA, the CDR3 is TGTGCCAGCAGCTTATTCGTCGGCTCCTCGGGCCAGCATTTT. It yields the protein CASSLFVGSSGQHF. The rearrangement links TRBV7-2 to TRBJ1-5; the D is unclear. CDR1 and CDR2 (germline): SGHTA, FQGNSA. Trimming removed 2 bases from V and 12 bases from J, with 17 bases in between. The CDR3 contains 14 residues.

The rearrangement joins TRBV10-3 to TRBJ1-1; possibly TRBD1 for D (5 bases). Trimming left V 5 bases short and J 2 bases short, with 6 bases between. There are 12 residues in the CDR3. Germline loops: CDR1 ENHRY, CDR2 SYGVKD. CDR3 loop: CAISRTNTEAFF. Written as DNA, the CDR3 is TGTGCCATCAGTAGGACAAACACTGAAGCTTTCTTT.

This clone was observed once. The CDR3 reads CASSWWDEQFF. Here the CDR3 DNA reads TGTGCCAGCTCATGGTGGGATGAGCAGTTCTTC. The chain links TRBV18 to TRBJ2-1; D uncertain. Per germline, CDR1 KGHSH and CDR2 LQKENI. The V gene lost 5 bases and the J gene lost 8 bases, with 7 bases spanning the gap. The CDR3 spans 11 residues. The whole variable domain, filled in from reference TRBV18 and TRBJ2-1, reads NAGVMQNPRHLVRRRGQEARLRCSPMKGHSHVYWYRQLPEEGLKFMVYLQKENIIDESGMPKERFSAEFPKEGPSILRIQQVVRGDSAAYFCASSWWDEQFFGPGTRLTVL.

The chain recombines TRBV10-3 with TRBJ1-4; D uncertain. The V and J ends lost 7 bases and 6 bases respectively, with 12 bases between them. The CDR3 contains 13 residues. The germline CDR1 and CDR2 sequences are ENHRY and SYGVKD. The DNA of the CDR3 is TGTGCCATCACCCACAGCCCGGATGAAAAACTGTTTTTT. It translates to CAITHSPDEKLFF.

The CDR3 bases are TGTGCCAGCCAGGGGACAGGCACAGATACGCAGTATTTT. Translating gives CASQGTGTDTQYF. V is TRBV18 and J is TRBJ2-3, with 7 bases matching TRBD1. There are 13 residues in the CDR3. V lost 8 bases and J lost 1; bases outside the gene matches: 3. Germline CDR1 is KGHSH and CDR2 is LQKENI.

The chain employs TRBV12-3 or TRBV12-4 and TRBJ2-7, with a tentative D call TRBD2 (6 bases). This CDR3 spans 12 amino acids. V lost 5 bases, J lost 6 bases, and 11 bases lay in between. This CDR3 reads CASSRLVLEQYF. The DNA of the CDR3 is TGTGCCAGCAGTCGACTAGTTCTCGAGCAGTACTTC.

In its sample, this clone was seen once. The CDR3 DNA sequence: TGTGCCAGCAGCCGATCGACTCTGGGGGGAGAGACCCAGTACTTC. Translating gives CASSRSTLGGETQYF. The gene calls are TRBV11-3 and TRBJ2-5; D possibly corresponds to TRBD2 (6 bases). Germline loops: CDR1 SGHNT, CDR2 YENEEA. Between the trimmed V and J ends, which lost 5 bases and 4 bases, there was a span of 17 bases. The CDR3 sequence is 15 residues long.

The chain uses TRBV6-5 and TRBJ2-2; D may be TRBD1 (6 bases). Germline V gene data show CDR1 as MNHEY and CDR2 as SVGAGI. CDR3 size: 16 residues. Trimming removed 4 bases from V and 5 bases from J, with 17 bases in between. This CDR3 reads CASSSRLGAGTGELFF. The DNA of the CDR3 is TGTGCCAGCAGTTCCCGTTTGGGGGCAGGGACCGGGGAGCTGTTTTTT.

CDR3 nucleotides: TGTGCCAGCAGTTACTCGGCGGAGGGGGGTCAGCCCCAGCATTTT. This sequence encodes CASSYSAEGGQPQHF. The rearrangement joins TRBV6-2 or TRBV6-3 to TRBJ1-5; a possible D gene is TRBD1 (6 bases). Looked up from germline, CDR1 is MNHEY and CDR2 is SVGEGT. The CDR3 totals 15 residues. V lost 0 bases and J lost 6, with 12 bases in between.

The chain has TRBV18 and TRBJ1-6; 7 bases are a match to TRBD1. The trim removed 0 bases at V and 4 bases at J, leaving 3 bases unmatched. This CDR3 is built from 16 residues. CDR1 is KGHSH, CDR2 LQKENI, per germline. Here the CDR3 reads CASSPPTTGYNSPLHF. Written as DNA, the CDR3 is TGTGCCAGCTCACCACCGACGACAGGGTATAATTCACCCCTCCACTTT.

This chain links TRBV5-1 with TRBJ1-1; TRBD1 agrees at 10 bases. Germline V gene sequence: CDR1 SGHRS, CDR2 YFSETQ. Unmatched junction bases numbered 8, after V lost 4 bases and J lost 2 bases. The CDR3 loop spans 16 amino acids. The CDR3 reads CASSLRQGAGNTEAFF. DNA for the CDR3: TGCGCCAGCAGCCTAAGACAGGGGGCAGGAAACACTGAAGCTTTCTTT. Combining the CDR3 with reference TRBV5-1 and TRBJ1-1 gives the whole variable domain KAGVTQTPRYLIKTRGQQVTLSCSPISGHRSVSWYQQTPGQGLQFLFEYFSETQRNKGNFPGRFSGRQFSNSRSEMNVSTLELGDSALYLCASSLRQGAGNTEAFFGQGTRLTVV.

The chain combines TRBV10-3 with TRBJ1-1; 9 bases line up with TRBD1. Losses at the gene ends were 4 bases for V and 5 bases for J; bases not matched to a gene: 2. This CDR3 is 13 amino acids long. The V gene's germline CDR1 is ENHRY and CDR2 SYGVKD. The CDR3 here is CAISGTGVTEAFF. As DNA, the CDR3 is TGTGCCATCAGTGGGACAGGGGTGACTGAAGCTTTCTTT.

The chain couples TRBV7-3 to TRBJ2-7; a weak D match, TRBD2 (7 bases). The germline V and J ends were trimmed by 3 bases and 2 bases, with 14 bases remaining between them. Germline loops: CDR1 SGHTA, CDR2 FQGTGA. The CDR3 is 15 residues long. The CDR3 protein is CASSLGGHLTYEQYF. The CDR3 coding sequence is TGTGCCAGCAGCTTGGGGGGGCACCTGACCTACGAGCAGTACTTC.

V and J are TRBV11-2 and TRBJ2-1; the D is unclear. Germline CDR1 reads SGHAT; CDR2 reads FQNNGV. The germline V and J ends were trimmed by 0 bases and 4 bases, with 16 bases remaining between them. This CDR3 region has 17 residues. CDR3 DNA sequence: TGTGCCAGCAGCTTAGAAAACGGACGGTGGATATACAATGAGCAGTTCTTC. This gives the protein CASSLENGRWIYNEQFF.

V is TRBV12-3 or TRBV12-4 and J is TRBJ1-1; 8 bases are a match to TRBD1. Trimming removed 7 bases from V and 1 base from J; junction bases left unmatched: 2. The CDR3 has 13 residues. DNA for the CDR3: TGTGCCAGCAAGGACAGGGAGAACACTGAAGCTTTCTTT. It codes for CASKDRENTEAFF.

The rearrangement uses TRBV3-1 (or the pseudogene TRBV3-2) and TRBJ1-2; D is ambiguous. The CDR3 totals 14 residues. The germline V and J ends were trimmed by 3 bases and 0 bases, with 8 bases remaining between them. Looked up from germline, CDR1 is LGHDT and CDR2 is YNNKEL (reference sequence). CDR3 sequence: CASSHHSPNYGYTF. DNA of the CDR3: TGTGCCAGCAGCCATCACTCCCCTAACTATGGCTACACCTTC.

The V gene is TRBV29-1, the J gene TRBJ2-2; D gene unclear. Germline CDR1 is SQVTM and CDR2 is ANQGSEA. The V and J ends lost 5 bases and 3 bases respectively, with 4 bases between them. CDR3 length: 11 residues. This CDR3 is CSVRYTGELFF. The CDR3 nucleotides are TGCAGCGTTAGGTACACCGGGGAGCTGTTTTTT.

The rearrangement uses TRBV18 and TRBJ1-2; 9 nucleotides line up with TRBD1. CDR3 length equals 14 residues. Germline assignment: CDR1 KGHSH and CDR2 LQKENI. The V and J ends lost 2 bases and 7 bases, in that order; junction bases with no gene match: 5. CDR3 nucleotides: TGTGCCAGCTCACCAGTGGACAGGGGTTTTGGCTACACCTTC. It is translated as CASSPVDRGFGYTF.

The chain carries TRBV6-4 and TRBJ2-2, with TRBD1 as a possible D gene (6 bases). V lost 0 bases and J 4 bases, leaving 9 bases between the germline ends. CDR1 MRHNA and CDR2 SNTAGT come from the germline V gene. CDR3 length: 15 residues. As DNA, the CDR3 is TGTGCCAGCAGTGACTCGGGGGCCAGCACCGGGGAGCTGTTTTTT. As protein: CASSDSGASTGELFF.

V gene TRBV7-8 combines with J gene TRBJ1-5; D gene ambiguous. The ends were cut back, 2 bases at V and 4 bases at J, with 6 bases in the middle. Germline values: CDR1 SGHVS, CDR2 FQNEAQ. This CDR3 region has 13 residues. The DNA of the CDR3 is TGTGCCAGCAGCTTAACTGAGAATCAGCCCCAGCATTTT. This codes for CASSLTENQPQHF.

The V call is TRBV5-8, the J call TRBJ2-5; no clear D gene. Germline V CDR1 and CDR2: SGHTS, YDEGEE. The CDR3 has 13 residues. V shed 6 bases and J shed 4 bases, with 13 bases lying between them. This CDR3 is CASTPPGRETQYF. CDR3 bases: TGTGCCAGCACGCCGCCGGGTAGAGAGACCCAGTACTTC.

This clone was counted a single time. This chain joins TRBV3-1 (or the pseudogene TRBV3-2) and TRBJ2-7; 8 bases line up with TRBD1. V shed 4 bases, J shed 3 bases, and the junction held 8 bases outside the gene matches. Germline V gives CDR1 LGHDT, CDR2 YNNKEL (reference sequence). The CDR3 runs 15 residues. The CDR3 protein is CASSPTGTGNYEQYF. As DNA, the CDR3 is TGTGCCAGCAGCCCTACCGGGACAGGTAACTACGAGCAGTACTTC.

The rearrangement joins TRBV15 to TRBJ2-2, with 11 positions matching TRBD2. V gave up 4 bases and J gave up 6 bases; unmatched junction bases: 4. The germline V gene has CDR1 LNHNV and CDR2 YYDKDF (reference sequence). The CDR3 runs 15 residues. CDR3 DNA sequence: TGTGCCACCAGCATAGCGGGGGGGCCTCCCGGGGAGCTGTTTTTT. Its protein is CATSIAGGPPGELFF.

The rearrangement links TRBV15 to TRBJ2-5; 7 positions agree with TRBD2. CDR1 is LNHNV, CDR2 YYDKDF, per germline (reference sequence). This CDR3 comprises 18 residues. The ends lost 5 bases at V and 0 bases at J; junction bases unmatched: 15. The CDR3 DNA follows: TGTGCCACCAGCGCTTTCTCTCGGGCTAGCGGAAACCAAGAGACCCAGTACTTC. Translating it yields CATSAFSRASGNQETQYF. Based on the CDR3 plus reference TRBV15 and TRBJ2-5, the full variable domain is DAMVIQNPRYQVTQFGKPVTLSCSQTLNHNVMYWYQQKSSQAPKLLFHYYDKDFNNEADTPDNFQSRRPNTSFCFLDIRSPGLGDTAMYLCATSAFSRASGNQETQYFGPGTRLLVL.

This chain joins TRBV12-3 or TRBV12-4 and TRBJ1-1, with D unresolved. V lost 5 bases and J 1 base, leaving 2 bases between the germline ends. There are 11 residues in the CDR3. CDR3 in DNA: TGTGCCAGCAGTAAGAACACTGAAGCTTTCTTT. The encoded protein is CASSKNTEAFF.

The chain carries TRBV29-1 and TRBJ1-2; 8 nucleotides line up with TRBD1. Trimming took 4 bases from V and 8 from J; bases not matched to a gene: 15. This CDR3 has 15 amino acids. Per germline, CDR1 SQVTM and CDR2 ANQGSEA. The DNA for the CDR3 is TGCAGCGTTGTAGGGACAGGCCAAGGTTTATCGGGCTACACCTTC. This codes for CSVVGTGQGLSGYTF.

CDR3: CSASLFGTQHSLGNQPQHF. The CDR3 DNA is TGCAGTGCTAGTTTGTTTGGTACGCAGCACTCGCTGGGGAATCAGCCCCAGCATTTT. V usage is TRBV20-1 and J usage is TRBJ1-5; no clear D gene. CDR1 DFQATT and CDR2 SNEGSKA come from the germline V gene (reference sequence). Trimming pared 3 bases from V and 4 bases from J, leaving 28 bases between. This CDR3 is 19 amino acids long.

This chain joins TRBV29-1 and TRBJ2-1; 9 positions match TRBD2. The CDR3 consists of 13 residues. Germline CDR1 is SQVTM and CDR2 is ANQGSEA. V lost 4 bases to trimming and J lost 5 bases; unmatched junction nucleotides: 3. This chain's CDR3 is CSVAGLANNEQFF. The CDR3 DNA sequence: TGCAGCGTTGCGGGACTAGCTAACAATGAGCAGTTCTTC.